A selection of T cell receptor beta chains follows, all from one sample in a study of graft-versus-host responses after intestinal transplantation. Data came from immunoSEQ multiplex PCR; TCRdb stores just in-frame clones and leaves some out. Of approximately 89,000 clones listed, 80% to 95% are singletons. No antigen is known for these receptors. The sample here was unstimulated CD8+ T cells sorted from spleen or lymph node cells, taken before transplant. The receptor set was obtained from a human donor who was the organ donor for an intestinal transplant. CDR3s include the opening cysteine and the closing phenylalanine or tryptophan. Each record gives: CDR3 protein, CDR3 DNA, D gene, clone size, V gene, J gene. The D gene is left open where the match is weak. Part of the rows lack a size; the others show once, few, many or a class for expanded clones.

CASSFGGWLLAGGGYEQYF,TGTGCCAGCAGTTTCGGGGGTTGGCTTTTGGCGGGAGGTGGGTACGAGCAGTACTTC,TRBD2,.,TRBV28,TRBJ2-7
CASSKVGAGRQETQYF,TGTGCCAGCAGCAAAGTGGGCGCAGGGAGGCAAGAGACCCAGTACTTC,.,.,TRBV21-1,TRBJ2-5
CASSQGAGGYYEQYF,TGCGCCAGCAGCCAAGGGGCGGGGGGGTACTACGAGCAGTACTTC,TRBD2,.,TRBV4-1,TRBJ2-7
CASSLRQPNTEAFF,TGTGCCAGCAGTTTGCGACAGCCCAACACTGAAGCTTTCTTT,.,.,TRBV27,TRBJ1-1
CASSSLPGQPEKLFF,TGTGCCAGCAGTTCGCTCCCGGGACAGCCTGAAAAACTGTTTTTT,TRBD1,.,TRBV28,TRBJ1-4
CASSFGGSGYTF,TGTGCCAGCAGTTTTGGGGGGTCTGGCTACACCTTC,.,.,TRBV6-5,TRBJ1-2
CAWSPPGSNQPQHF,TGTGCCTGGAGCCCACCCGGTTCCAATCAGCCCCAGCATTTT,.,.,TRBV30,TRBJ1-5
CASSYSLTGGGGYTF,TGTGCCAGCAGTTACTCTCTGACAGGGGGCGGCGGCTACACCTTC,TRBD1,.,TRBV6-5,TRBJ1-2
CASGSQVTGNAGELFF,TGTGCTAGTGGTTCCCAGGTAACAGGTAACGCCGGGGAGCTGTTTTTT,.,.,TRBV12-5,TRBJ2-2
CASSFGVRAGGREQFF,TGTGCCAGCAGCTTCGGGGTACGTGCGGGAGGCAGGGAGCAGTTCTTC,TRBD2,.,TRBV7-2,TRBJ2-1
CASSPRGELGEKLFF,TGCGCCAGCAGCCCACGGGGGGAGTTAGGGGAAAAACTGTTTTTT,.,.,TRBV5-1,TRBJ1-4
CASSSLTVTNYGYTF,TGCGCCAGCAGCTCGCTGACAGTTACAAACTATGGCTACACCTTC,.,.,TRBV5-1,TRBJ1-2
CASSWDTRSYNEQFF,TGTGCCAGCAGCTGGGACACCCGCTCCTACAATGAGCAGTTCTTC,.,.,TRBV27,TRBJ2-1
CASSSINIIYEQYF,TGTGCCAGCAGTTCCATAAACATCATTTACGAGCAGTACTTC,.,once,TRBV28,TRBJ2-7
CASSSRDNAYFNYGYTF,TGTGCTAGCAGCTCCCGGGACAACGCGTACTTTAACTATGGCTACACCTTC,.,.,TRBV7-7,TRBJ1-2
CASSLDSREGTHFEAFF,TGTGCCAGCAGCTTAGATAGTCGGGAGGGAACCCACTTTGAAGCTTTCTTT,.,.,TRBV7-9,TRBJ1-1
CASSQRLAGGDIQYF,TGCGCCAGCAGCCAGCGACTAGCGGGGGGGGACATTCAGTACTTC,TRBD2,.,TRBV4-1,TRBJ2-4
CASSFRTGGTEAFF,TGTGCCAGCAGCTTTCGGACAGGGGGTACTGAAGCTTTCTTT,TRBD1,.,TRBV13,TRBJ1-1
CASSFIQTGFEQYF,TGTGCCAGCAGCTTCATACAGACAGGGTTCGAGCAGTACTTC,TRBD1,.,TRBV11-2,TRBJ2-7
CASSILAANNEQFF,TGTGCCAGTAGTATCCTAGCGGCAAACAATGAGCAGTTCTTC,TRBD2,.,TRBV19,TRBJ2-1
CASSLAADYGYTF,TGTGCCAGCAGCTTGGCGGCGGACTATGGCTACACCTTC,.,few,TRBV5-6,TRBJ1-2
CAISDPLRNYGYTF,TGTGCCATCAGTGACCCCTTGCGAAACTATGGCTACACCTTC,.,.,TRBV10-3,TRBJ1-2
CASSFVSGGGYYNEQFF,TGTGCCAGCAGTTTTGTGAGCGGGGGGGGATATTACAATGAGCAGTTCTTC,TRBD2,.,TRBV27,TRBJ2-1
CASSLVGREQDTQYF,TGTGCCAGCAGCTTAGTAGGGCGGGAGCAAGATACGCAGTATTTT,TRBD2,.,TRBV7-9,TRBJ2-3
CASSSYLDSGELFF,TGTGCCAGCAGCTCCTACCTGGACAGCGGGGAGCTGTTTTTT,.,.,TRBV11-3,TRBJ2-2